This is a list of T cell receptor beta chains from one sample in a study of Graves' ophthalmopathy and Graves' hyperthyroidism. TCRdb re-called the multiplex PCR reads through MiXCR, storing one row per CDR3 protein. The sample yields 650,000 to 900,000 distinct CDR3 sequences, around 40% seen once. Sequenced: peripheral blood. These receptors originate from an adult man with Graves' ophthalmopathy. Each CDR3 is given with its conserved first and last residue. D genes are given only for firm matches. For some rows the clone size is stated as once, few or many, or as a class when expanded; others skip it.

v_gene	d_gene	j_gene	abundance	CDR3aa	CDR3nt
TRBV25-1	NA	TRBJ2-2	NA	CASSFRPGEAGELFF	TGTGCCAGCAGTTTTAGGCCCGGAGAGGCCGGGGAGCTGTTTTTT
TRBV19	TRBD1	TRBJ1-5	few	CASSITGQGLFQPQHF	TGTGCCAGTAGTATAACCGGACAGGGGCTCTTTCAGCCCCAGCATTTT
TRBV24-1	NA	TRBJ2-7	many	CATSGPNSYEQYF	TGTGCCACCAGTGGGCCTAACTCCTACGAGCAGTACTTC
TRBV25-1	NA	TRBJ2-7	NA	CASSVLLQIGPYEQYF	TGTGCCAGCAGTGTACTTCTACAGATAGGCCCCTACGAGCAGTACTTC
TRBV5-1	TRBD1	TRBJ2-7	NA	CASSQHTGGYEQYF	TGCGCCAGCAGCCAGCATACAGGGGGCTACGAGCAGTACTTC
TRBV25-1	TRBD1	TRBJ1-2	many	CASSKNPTGRDGYTF	TGTGCCAGCAGCAAAAATCCGACAGGGCGGGATGGCTACACCTTC
TRBV24-1	NA	TRBJ1-5	few	CASSPSGTEANQPQHF	TGTGCCAGCTCACCAAGCGGGACGGAGGCTAATCAGCCCCAGCATTTT
TRBV7-8	TRBD1	TRBJ1-1	many	CASTQRGPGAEAFF	TGTGCCAGCACCCAAAGGGGGCCGGGCGCTGAAGCTTTCTTT
TRBV7-9	NA	TRBJ2-2	few	CASSVNRNTGELFF	TGTGCCAGCAGCGTTAACAGGAACACCGGGGAGCTGTTTTTT
TRBV25-1	NA	TRBJ2-3	few	CASSGIPRGGPPGTQYF	TGTGCCAGCAGTGGTATACCTCGCGGGGGCCCCCCGGGGACGCAGTATTTT
TRBV9	NA	TRBJ1-2	many	CASRGLGYGYTF	TGTGCCAGCAGGGGGCTCGGCTATGGCTACACCTTC
TRBV6-6	NA	TRBJ1-2	many	CASKTGDTGYGYTF	TGTGCCAGCAAAACGGGGGACACCGGTTATGGCTACACCTTC
TRBV10-2	TRBD1	TRBJ2-7	NA	CASSQDDRAHEQHF	TGTGCCAGCAGCCAAGATGACAGGGCCCACGAGCAGCACTTC
TRBV7-2	NA	TRBJ2-7	many	CASSLDPQAGSEQYF	TGTGCCAGCAGCTTAGACCCACAGGCGGGGTCCGAGCAGTACTTC
TRBV10-3	NA	TRBJ1-1	many	CAIRDHANTEAFF	TGTGCCATCAGGGACCATGCGAACACTGAAGCTTTCTTT
TRBV6-5	TRBD1	TRBJ1-1	many	CASSYGQGVGEAFF	TGTGCCAGCAGTTACGGGCAGGGGGTGGGTGAAGCTTTCTTT
TRBV6-5	NA	TRBJ1-1	many	CASTGLRVTEAFF	TGTGCCAGCACCGGACTGCGAGTCACTGAAGCTTTCTTT
TRBV11-1	TRBD1	TRBJ2-5	NA	CASSLGGTGGAETQYF	TGTGCCAGCAGCTTAGGAGGGACAGGGGGCGCGGAGACCCAGTACTTC
TRBV2	NA	TRBJ1-4	many	CASSIRGWEKLFF	TGTGCCAGCAGTATCCGGGGTTGGGAAAAACTGTTTTTT
TRBV4-1	NA	TRBJ2-7	NA	CASSQVGASYEQYF	TGCGCCAGCAGCCAAGTGGGGGCTTCCTACGAGCAGTACTTC
TRBV11-3	NA	TRBJ2-7	many	CASSYRGVGEQYF	TGTGCCAGCAGCTATCGAGGGGTGGGGGAGCAGTACTTC
TRBV19	TRBD1	TRBJ2-5	NA	CASSIAGQGIETQYF	TGTGCCAGTAGTATCGCGGGACAGGGGATAGAGACCCAGTACTTC
TRBV2	NA	TRBJ1-1	NA	CASSLWPGGGGGFEAFF	TGTGCCAGCAGTTTATGGCCCGGGGGCGGTGGGGGCTTTGAAGCTTTCTTT
TRBV7-8	NA	TRBJ2-7	few	CASSRSASPNPYEQYF	TGTGCCAGCAGCCGTTCTGCTTCCCCGAACCCCTACGAGCAGTACTTC
TRBV4-3	NA	TRBJ1-2	NA	CASSQESGAPFGYTF	TGCGCCAGCAGCCAAGAGTCAGGGGCCCCGTTTGGTTACACCTTC
TRBV10-3	TRBD1	TRBJ1-2	many	CAISRDSNYGYTF	TGTGCCATCAGCCGGGACAGTAACTATGGCTACACCTTC
TRBV9	NA	TRBJ1-6	NA	CASSPGTSYNSPLHF	TGTGCCAGCTCCCCAGGGACGTCTTATAATTCACCCCTCCACTTT
TRBV6-5	NA	TRBJ1-5	NA	CARQTDSNQPQHF	TGTGCCCGACAGACAGATAGCAATCAGCCCCAGCATTTT
TRBV19	NA	TRBJ1-2	many	CASSWAGHTYGYTF	TGTGCCAGTAGTTGGGCAGGACACACCTATGGCTACACCTTC
TRBV7-2	NA	TRBJ2-6	many	CASSLSGGNSGANVLTF	TGTGCCAGCAGCTTATCCGGCGGAAACTCTGGGGCCAACGTCCTGACTTTC
TRBV11-2	NA	TRBJ2-7	NA	CASSKTGRHSYEQYF	TGTGCCAGCAGTAAGACAGGACGGCACTCCTACGAGCAGTACTTC
TRBV11-2	NA	TRBJ2-7	NA	CASSLLSGLSADEQYF	TGTGCCAGCAGCCTTCTGTCAGGGTTAAGCGCCGACGAGCAGTACTTC
TRBV7-9	TRBD2	TRBJ2-7	few	CASSSTAGAPGEQYF	TGTGCCAGCAGCTCCACCGCGGGAGCCCCGGGGGAGCAGTACTTC
TRBV25-1	NA	TRBJ2-2	NA	CASSASGSGLTGELFF	TGTGCCAGCAGTGCTAGTGGTTCTGGCCTCACCGGGGAGCTGTTTTTT
TRBV7-8	NA	TRBJ2-5	NA	CASSQDRGSDAETQYF	TGTGCCAGCAGCCAAGACCGTGGTAGTGACGCAGAGACCCAGTACTTC
TRBV29-1	NA	TRBJ2-3	NA	CSVVLAGGPTDTQYF	TGCAGCGTTGTCCTAGCTGGAGGACCCACAGATACGCAGTATTTT
TRBV10-1	NA	TRBJ1-2	NA	CASSWDGPLNGYTF	TGCGCCAGCAGTTGGGACGGACCACTCAACGGCTACACCTTC
TRBV12-3/TRBV12-4	TRBD1	TRBJ1-1	few	CASRFGTVQNTEAFF	TGTGCCAGCAGATTCGGGACAGTTCAGAACACTGAAGCTTTCTTT
TRBV9	NA	TRBJ2-3	few	CASSVSADTQYF	TGTGCCAGCAGCGTTTCAGCAGATACGCAGTATTTT
TRBV19	NA	TRBJ1-2	NA	CASSQAGVAGYTF	TGTGCCAGTAGCCAAGCGGGGGTGGCTGGCTACACCTTC
TRBV10-1	NA	TRBJ2-5	many	CASSESVGQETQYF	TGCGCCAGCAGTGAGTCGGTAGGGCAAGAGACCCAGTACTTC
TRBV2	NA	TRBJ2-7	NA	CASSPPGTLDYEQYF	TGTGCCAGCAGCCCTCCCGGGACGCTCGACTACGAGCAGTACTTC
TRBV29-1	NA	TRBJ2-7	many	CSVDSPGERGEQYF	TGCAGCGTTGATTCCCCAGGGGAGCGGGGCGAGCAGTACTTC
TRBV20-1	TRBD1	TRBJ2-7	NA	CSAGRQGRAAEQYF	TGCAGTGCTGGCAGACAGGGTAGGGCGGCCGAGCAGTACTTC
TRBV28	NA	TRBJ1-2	NA	CASSYLSGPRGGYTF	TGTGCCAGCAGTTACCTATCCGGGCCAAGAGGTGGCTACACCTTC
TRBV20-1	NA	TRBJ2-7	many	CSALSDYEQYF	TGCAGTGCTCTATCAGACTACGAGCAGTACTTC
TRBV4-1	NA	TRBJ2-2	NA	CASSQALSTGELFF	TGCGCCAGCAGCCAAGCGTTGAGCACCGGGGAGCTGTTTTTT
TRBV7-2	NA	TRBJ2-5	NA	CASSPATGGGQETQYF	TGCGCCAGCAGCCCTGCCACAGGGGGGGGCCAAGAGACCCAGTACTTC
TRBV20-1	TRBD1	TRBJ1-1	NA	CSVSQTGGAEAFF	TGCAGTGTCTCACAAACAGGGGGAGCTGAAGCTTTCTTT